The rows below give T cell receptor beta chains drawn from one sample of a study of control samples from healthy donors and cancer patients. Produced via immunoSEQ multiplex PCR; TCRdb's table is partial and in-frame only. The sample has 130,000 to 150,000 clones, 93% seen once. Input material: blood. These receptors all come from a man between 18 and 35 years old in good health. The CDR3 runs from the conserved cysteine through the conserved F or W. A D gene is named only where the DNA matches it firmly. Clone size, where shown, is once, few, many, or a class for clones that have expanded.

d_call j_call v_call clone_size cdr3_aa cdr3_nt
. TRBJ1-2 TRBV27 . CASSFTKGYGYTF TGTGCCAGCAGTTTTACCAAGGGCTATGGCTACACCTTC
. TRBJ2-5 TRBV5-4 . CASTLGETQYF TGTGCCAGCACCCTTGGGGAGACCCAGTACTTC
TRBD1 TRBJ1-1 TRBV19 . CASSAQNTGTGGRFDTEAFF TGTGCCAGTAGTGCCCAAAACACCGGGACAGGGGGCCGGTTTGACACTGAAGCTTTCTTT
. TRBJ2-3 TRBV7-9 . CASSQASGYTQYF TGTGCCAGCAGCCAAGCCTCTGGGTATACGCAGTATTTT
. TRBJ2-7 TRBV15 . CATSREYEQYF TGTGCCACCAGCAGGGAATACGAGCAGTACTTC
TRBD2 TRBJ2-7 TRBV29-1 . CTCIIPGGEQYF TGCACCTGCATAATACCGGGAGGGGAGCAGTACTTC
. TRBJ2-1 TRBV2 . CASTVEVDEQFF TGTGCCAGCACCGTTGAGGTGGATGAGCAGTTCTTC
TRBD1 TRBJ1-1 TRBV5-1 . CASSLAGRGRAFF TGCGCCAGCAGCTTGGCTGGCAGGGGGCGAGCTTTCTTT
. TRBJ2-1 TRBV30 once CAWSDTIPNEQFF TGTGCCTGGAGTGATACTATCCCGAATGAGCAGTTCTTC
. TRBJ1-2 TRBV12-3/TRBV12-4 . CASRRLGHYGYTF TGTGCCAGCCGACGATTGGGACACTATGGCTACACCTTC
. TRBJ2-3 TRBV27 . CASSHRGGTDTQYF TGTGCCAGCAGTCATAGGGGGGGCACAGATACGCAGTATTTT
TRBD1 TRBJ1-2 TRBV5-8 . CASSFRDRGSYGYTF TGTGCCAGCAGCTTCCGGGACAGGGGAAGTTATGGCTACACCTTC
. TRBJ2-7 TRBV4-1 . CASSQPNLGSEQYF TGCGCCAGCAGCCAACCCAACCTGGGGAGCGAGCAGTACTTC
TRBD2 TRBJ2-1 TRBV13 . CASSPGELAGSYNEQFF TGTGCCAGCAGCCCGGGAGAGCTAGCGGGCTCCTACAATGAGCAGTTCTTC
TRBD2 TRBJ2-1 TRBV5-1 . CASSLSSGQSSSYNEQFF TGCGCCAGCAGCTTGTCTAGCGGGCAATCTAGCTCCTACAATGAGCAGTTCTTC
. TRBJ2-2 TRBV5-8 . CASSLPGPGELFF TGTGCCAGCAGCCTTCCGGGACCCGGGGAGCTGTTTTTT
TRBD1 TRBJ1-2 TRBV23-1 . CASSQSDRDGYTF TGCGCCAGCAGTCAATCCGACAGGGACGGCTACACCTTC
. TRBJ2-2 TRBV28 . CASSLSSPGELFF TGTGCCAGCAGTTTATCCAGTCCCGGGGAGCTGTTTTTT
. TRBJ2-1 TRBV30 . CAHARGSGYNEQFF TGTGCCCACGCGAGGGGGTCAGGCTACAATGAGCAGTTCTTC
. TRBJ1-2 TRBV29-1 once CSASPPAGAGGYTF TGCAGCGCATCCCCCCCGGCGGGGGCGGGCGGCTACACCTTC
. TRBJ1-1 TRBV15 . CATSRERREVNTEAFF TGTGCCACCAGCAGAGAGCGGCGAGAAGTGAACACTGAAGCTTTCTTT
. TRBJ1-2 TRBV6-2/TRBV6-3 . CASSYVGDGYTF TGTGCCAGCAGTTACGTTGGCGATGGCTACACCTTC
TRBD1 TRBJ2-2 TRBV10-1 . CASSTGGSGELFF TGCGCCAGCAGCACAGGGGGCTCCGGGGAGCTGTTTTTT
TRBD1 TRBJ2-2 TRBV5-1 few CASSWTGTTGELFF TGCGCCAGCAGCTGGACAGGGACCACCGGGGAGCTGTTTTTT
. TRBJ1-1 TRBV13 . CASSSLTPDTEAFF TGTGCCAGCAGCTCCTTGACCCCGGACACTGAAGCTTTCTTT